This T cell receptor (beta chain) originates from a study of molecular identifiers for immune sequencing clone quantification. Whole-study context: Four portions were sequenced after RNA from around 20,000 or 99,000 naive CD8 cells was split five ways in replicates.

The CDR3 is made up of 15 amino acids. V was pared by 6 bases and J by 6 bases, with 10 bases of the junction left unmatched. Germline CDR1 and CDR2: MNHEY and SVGEGT. TCRdb used MiXCR to reprocess the PCR reads, holding one entry per CDR3 protein. The data contain 460,000 or so distinct CDR3 sequences, 25% of them singletons. This receptor was obtained from a human donor in good health. Some libraries in this study had Jurkat cell RNA spiked in. The chain is built from TRBV6-2 or TRBV6-3 and TRBJ1-4, with TRBD1 matching over 7 bases. The sample taken for sequencing was naive CD8+ T cells from blood, with Jurkat cell RNA spiked in. Documented subset: FACS-sorted CD8+CD4-CCR7+CD45RA+ naive T cells. CDR3 in amino acids: CASSGYRDSYEKLFF. Here the CDR3 DNA reads TGTGCCAGCAGCGGATACCGGGACAGTTATGAAAAACTGTTTTTT.